This TCR beta chain is from a study of T cells in Graves' hyperthyroidism and ophthalmopathy (dated by TCRdb to between 2018 and 2020). Regarding the study in general: Peripheral blood samples were taken at the time of initial diagnosis, prior to any treatment. The 75 to 100 discovery patients were divided at random into training and test sets in a 7:3 ratio. Prospective prediction of ophthalmopathy was tested in an independent validation cohort of some 19 hyperthyroidism patients and some 17 patients who later progressed to ophthalmopathy. To identify distinguishing TCR V-J signatures, a discovery cohort of 100 patients was used, comprising 40 to 45 with Graves' ophthalmopathy and 57 with stable Graves' hyperthyroidism. Following sampling, methimazole starting at 30 mg daily was given to hyperthyroidism patients, and high-dose intravenous methylprednisolone was given to ophthalmopathy patients. In addition, the study compared T-cell repertoires in thyroid tissue and in blood from about six Graves' hyperthyroidism patients. According to the paper, TCR Vbeta CDR3 sequencing was carried out on 135 peripheral blood samples, which came from around 43 ophthalmopathy, around 75 hyperthyroidism and roughly 17 progressor patients. On the study overall, not on this receptor specifically: In validation, the model predicted progression to ophthalmopathy a median of about 6.8 months before onset, with over 60% sensitivity and roughly 73% specificity. Sample size was not statistically predetermined, and blinding of investigators to group allocation was not performed. Ophthalmopathy was separated from stable hyperthyroidism by a 13 V-J signature model, with 87.88% sensitivity and approximately 84% specificity obtained in cross-validation and 80%/75% obtained in testing. Blood samples also contained most of the expanded thyroid clonotypes (frequency above 0.001), which suggests that blood repertoires may reflect thyroid immune responses.

This clonotype was seen only a few times. What antigen it recognizes has not been identified. No clone much larger than this one lies a single base away; base qualities are absent. Stable Graves' hyperthyroidism was defined as the absence of progression to ophthalmopathy over 18 months of follow-up. Hyperthyroidism patients were newly diagnosed, had a disease duration of under 2 months, and were aged 18 to 65 years. Patients with uncontrolled infections, other autoimmune diseases, pregnancy or lactation were excluded. Clinical symptoms, serum thyroxine and TRAb, thyroid ultrasound, and orbital computed tomography formed the basis for the diagnoses. PBMCs were isolated from more than 8 ml of fresh peripheral blood by Ficoll-Paque density gradient centrifugation. Trizol reagent was used to extract total RNA, and RNA quality was then checked on an Agilent 2100 Bioanalyzer. V is cut back by 4 bases and J by 4 bases, with 5 bases in the junction unmatched. The CDR3 spans 14 residues, from the cysteine through the phenylalanine. The kept DNA is CDR3 alone, 42 bases in frame from the first base. Looking up the germline V gene yields CDR1 SGHRS and CDR2 YFSETQ.

Amplification of TCR beta CDR3 regions was carried out from RNA transcripts. The TCR CDR3 was subjected to a first round of RT-PCR using the HTBI primer set and the Qiagen OneStep RT-PCR kit. The libraries were constructed in a second round of multiplex PCR and then size-selected and purified. Paired-end sequencing of the libraries was performed with 100 bp reads on an Illumina HiSeq2000. As for the authors' bioinformatics: SOAPnuke was used to process the raw data, removing reads that contained adapters or uncalled bases, had a mean Phred below 15, or lacked an exact match to the constant primer or identifier. High-quality paired reads were merged with COPE v1.2.5, and unique nucleotide sequences were defined as clonotypes. MiTCR v1.1 was used to align the clonotypes against IMGT TRBV, TRBD and TRBJ reference segments. The analysis was restricted to V-J combinations with a frequency above 0.0001, which together covered 99.2% of the repertoires. A TCS score was defined as the ratio between F50 (clonal expansion) and ExV (chaos), using BLOSUM62-based TCRdist between CDR3 peptides within each V-J. Welch's t-statistics and random forest reduced roughly 500 V-J features to around 14, which were used in a naive Bayes classifier (R e1071). TCRdb reanalyzed the raw reads on its own, using fastp at Q25 for trimming and MiXCR for clone calling, and kept in-frame beta chains. Each CDR3 protein gets just one entry, which takes the most common genes and DNA from the rows behind it. These V and J calls originate from TCRdb's pipeline instead of the authors' own analysis. Counted in this sample were fewer than 650,000 distinct CDR3 sequences; about 14% of them appeared once. Around 14% of the sample belongs to the ten largest clones.

The rearranged chain carries TRBV5-1 and TRBJ2-7; the junction holds 10 bases that match TRBD1. Sequencing was done on a sample of blood. This TCR derives from a woman aged 40 to 55 with Graves' hyperthyroidism. The sequence in DNA is TGCGCCAGCAGCCCGACAGGGGGCGTGTACGAGCAGTACTTC. Its coded protein is CASSPTGGVYEQYF.